The sample holds a few counts of the clone carrying this TCR beta chain. Its antigen is unidentified. Together with a sample-barcoded 5' primer, a J-beta primer mix was included in a second PCR lasting about 7 to 12 cycles. TCRdb redid the calling of the 5' RACE reads with MiXCR, one entry per CDR3 protein. The profile shows about 1,500,000 distinct CDR3 sequences, around 39% of them singletons. The data were obtained in a study of blood T cells in healthy people across ages. Study outcomes and limitations: Older age coincided with a roughly linear decline in TCR beta diversity per million T cells.

V trimming: 5 bases; J trimming: 5 bases; junction bases outside the gene matches: 11. This CDR3 region has 15 residues. CDR1 MNHNS and CDR2 SASEGT come from the germline V gene. The chain links TRBV6-1 to TRBJ1-2, with 7 positions matching TRBD1. The clonotype originates from a woman under 30 in good health. The sample comprised blood. The CDR3 region is CASSTLGQASYGYTF. Here the CDR3 DNA reads TGTGCCAGCAGTACCCTAGGACAGGCCAGTTATGGCTACACCTTC.